This is a list of T cell receptor beta chains from one sample in a study of T cells in Graves' hyperthyroidism and ophthalmopathy. TCRdb passed the multiplex PCR reads through MiXCR, listing each CDR3 protein once. The table shows about 130,000 distinct CDR3 sequences, with roughly a fifth occurring only once. Material for sequencing was blood. The receptors were sampled from a woman aged 45-60 years with Graves' hyperthyroidism that later progressed to Graves' ophthalmopathy. Each CDR3 is given without its conserved first and last residue. Each record gives: CDR3 protein, CDR3 length, D gene, J gene, V gene. The D gene is left open where the match is weak.

AWSSNVQNSPLH	12	-	TRBJ1-6	TRBV30
ASSPTGGGTEAF	12	TRBD1	TRBJ1-1	TRBV18
ASSSALAGADTQY	13	TRBD2	TRBJ2-3	TRBV7-3
ASSAPRQGYQETQY	14	TRBD1	TRBJ2-5	TRBV28
ASRRGQANEQF	11	TRBD1	TRBJ2-1	TRBV12-3/TRBV12-4
ASSRTSAGQTYGYT	14	-	TRBJ1-2	TRBV4-2
ASSTTSGRVQVYNEQF	16	TRBD2	TRBJ2-1	TRBV28
ASSLDRNYNSPLH	13	TRBD1	TRBJ1-6	TRBV7-8
ASSLEAGQETQY	12	-	TRBJ2-5	TRBV5-6
ASSVSGTSGVAKNIQY	16	TRBD2	TRBJ2-4	TRBV7-9
ASSLPAASGGTQY	13	TRBD2	TRBJ2-5	TRBV5-1
ASSFDSRQETQY	12	-	TRBJ2-5	TRBV7-9
ASSYGGKVNTEAF	13	-	TRBJ1-1	TRBV6-2/TRBV6-3
ASSLGRADTQY	11	-	TRBJ2-3	TRBV5-1
ASSEGAGYNEQF	12	-	TRBJ2-1	TRBV6-1
ASSPRPSGGSYNEQF	15	TRBD2	TRBJ2-1	TRBV2
ASSHRQSAADTQY	13	-	TRBJ2-3	TRBV12-3/TRBV12-4
ASSLSPQYNEQF	12	-	TRBJ2-1	TRBV28
ASNDRGHTYEQY	12	TRBD1	TRBJ2-7	TRBV6-1
ASSLKGSNSPLH	12	-	TRBJ1-6	TRBV7-6
ASSLYKGLGAGSYNEQF	17	-	TRBJ2-1	TRBV5-8
ASSLTLAGGSGTQY	14	TRBD2	TRBJ2-3	TRBV7-2
ASSSPGGVTLGYT	13	-	TRBJ1-2	TRBV28
ASSEGGRPGQY	11	-	TRBJ2-4	TRBV2
SARDPTNYEQY	11	-	TRBJ2-7	TRBV20-1
ASRRGQGPNTIY	12	TRBD1	TRBJ1-3	TRBV28
ASSPRVGGYNEQF	13	-	TRBJ2-1	TRBV6-1
ASSGTSGHSYEQY	13	TRBD2	TRBJ2-7	TRBV2
AWSTARGGMQY	11	-	TRBJ2-3	TRBV30
ASSSSNTDTQY	11	-	TRBJ2-3	TRBV12-3/TRBV12-4
SAWDRGNTEAF	11	TRBD1	TRBJ1-1	TRBV29-1
ASRRADGANVLT	12	-	TRBJ2-6	TRBV5-1
ASSEPRPLGLADTGELF	17	TRBD2	TRBJ2-2	TRBV6-1
ASIPQGTVNTGELF	14	-	TRBJ2-2	TRBV19
ASSSPHTDTQY	11	-	TRBJ2-3	TRBV7-2
SAPGLAVFNEQF	12	TRBD2	TRBJ2-1	TRBV20-1
ASSTGQGVGTEAF	13	TRBD1	TRBJ1-1	TRBV5-1
ASSLKMSGTSGSVQF	15	TRBD2	TRBJ2-1	TRBV5-4
ASSYSVESSYNEQF	14	-	TRBJ2-1	TRBV6-9
ASRGDRLRAYEQY	13	TRBD1	TRBJ2-7	TRBV28
ASSLDRGVTDTQY	13	-	TRBJ2-3	TRBV5-1
ASRSLRTNQPQH	12	-	TRBJ1-5	TRBV19
ASRVSILRGTDTQY	14	-	TRBJ2-3	TRBV28
ASSFWDDEQF	10	-	TRBJ2-1	TRBV12-3/TRBV12-4
ASRNPGGPNEKLF	13	-	TRBJ1-4	TRBV5-1
ASSQELWGYEQY	12	-	TRBJ2-7	TRBV3-1
ASSLTGGALYGYT	13	TRBD1	TRBJ1-2	TRBV7-3
ASSDRDSYEQY	11	TRBD1	TRBJ2-7	TRBV27
ASSQDGDGEAF	11	-	TRBJ1-1	TRBV5-1
ASSVEGANYGYT	12	TRBD1	TRBJ1-2	TRBV9
ASSEYIPWQGGNQPQH	16	-	TRBJ1-5	TRBV10-1
AWSSGQIPRNEQF	13	-	TRBJ2-1	TRBV30
ASSTWTGGHNEQF	13	TRBD1	TRBJ2-1	TRBV18
ASSFLESGVGEQF	13	-	TRBJ2-1	TRBV5-1
ASSFSQTQY	9	-	TRBJ2-5	TRBV6-2/TRBV6-3
ATSGAMNTEAF	11	-	TRBJ1-1	TRBV24-1
ASSQGTGIDQPQH	13	TRBD1	TRBJ1-5	TRBV3-1
ASSEAGAGKKAF	12	-	TRBJ1-1	TRBV2
ASSQWLGNNEQF	12	-	TRBJ2-1	TRBV14
ASSLRLGQSYGYT	13	TRBD1	TRBJ1-2	TRBV11-2